This T cell receptor (beta chain) was captured by sequencing in a study of radiotherapy plus CTLA-4 blockade in lung cancer. Study-wide context: Objective responses were recorded in more than 15% of patients, with disease control recorded in about 33%. The study, taken as a whole, reports: Expansion in blood of tumor-derived TCR clones was seen after radiotherapy plus ipilimumab.

The protocol was immunoSEQ multiplex PCR, while the TCRdb copy is restricted to in-frame clones and leaves out a portion. This sample has under 100,000 clones; over 80% occur once, and the top ten carry about 15%. The table lists this clone with a count of one. What it binds is unknown. The V segment lost 2 bases and the J segment 4 bases; nucleotides outside the gene matches: 7. CDR3 length: 15 amino acids. The germline V gene has CDR1 SGDLS and CDR2 YYNGEE. The sample in question was peripheral blood, obtained from a patient treated with radiotherapy plus ipilimumab. This chain links TRBV9 with TRBJ2-7; 9 bases are a match to TRBD1. The sequence came from a human donor with non-small cell lung cancer that progressed on radiotherapy plus ipilimumab. CDR3 DNA sequence: TGTGCCAGCAGCGTGGGACAGGGACTATTTTACGAGCAGTACTTC. This codes for CASSVGQGLFYEQYF.